This section outlines one T cell receptor beta chain sequence together with its context. Assignment of participants to cohorts was predicated upon participant-reported clinical history. The data originate from a study of blood T cell repertoires in COVID-19. Sequencing used immunoSEQ multiplex PCR; TCRdb keeps in-frame clones, though not all of them. The sample consists of about 190,000 clones, approximately 84% of them appearing once. The sequence came from a woman in her thirties who had recovered from COVID-19. The sample comprised PBMCs or T cells enriched from blood (not recorded which).

DNA of the CDR3: TGCGCCAGCAGCGGACAGAGCACTAACACTGAAGCTTTCTTT. Translation: CASSGQSTNTEAFF. The chain couples TRBV10-1 to TRBJ1-1; D may be TRBD1 (6 bases). Germline V gives CDR1 WNHNN, CDR2 SYGVQD (reference sequence). The CDR3 covers 14 residues. V lost 6 bases and J 2 bases, leaving 13 bases between the germline ends.